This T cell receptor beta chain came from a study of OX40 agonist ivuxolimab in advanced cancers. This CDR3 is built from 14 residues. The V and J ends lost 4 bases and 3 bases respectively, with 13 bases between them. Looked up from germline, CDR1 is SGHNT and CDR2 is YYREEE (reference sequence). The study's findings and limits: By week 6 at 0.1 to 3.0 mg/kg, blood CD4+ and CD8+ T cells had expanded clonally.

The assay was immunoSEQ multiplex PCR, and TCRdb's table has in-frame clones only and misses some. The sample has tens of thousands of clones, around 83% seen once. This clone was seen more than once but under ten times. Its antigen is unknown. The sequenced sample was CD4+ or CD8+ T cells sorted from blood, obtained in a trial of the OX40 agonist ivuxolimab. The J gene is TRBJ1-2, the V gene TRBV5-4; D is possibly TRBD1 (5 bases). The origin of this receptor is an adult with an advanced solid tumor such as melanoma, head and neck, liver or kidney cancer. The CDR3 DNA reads TGTGCCAGCAGCCCGAGGGGTAGTTACTATGGCTACACCTTC. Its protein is CASSPRGSYYGYTF.